This entry lists 22 T cell receptor beta chains sequenced from one sample in a study of shared clonotypes between healthy human individuals. The method was immunoSEQ multiplex PCR; TCRdb's version includes in-frame clones alone and lacks a portion of them. Of about 110,000 clones in the sample, about 72% are singletons; the top ten hold roughly a quarter. The sequenced sample was memory CD8+ T cells sorted from blood. Regarding subset: CD45RO+ cells pooled with CCR7-negative TemRA cells. These TCRs come from a woman aged 30 to 39 in good health.

This chain's CDR3 is CASRGINTEAFF. The CDR3 bases are TGTGCCAGCAGGGGAATCAACACTGAAGCTTTCTTT. This chain connects TRBV6-5 to TRBJ1-1, with D uncertain. Between the trimmed V and J ends, which lost 6 bases and 2 bases, there was a span of 7 bases. From germline, CDR1 is MNHEY and CDR2 SVGAGI. The CDR3 has 12 residues.

The table lists this clone with a count of one. V gene TRBV5-1 combines with J gene TRBJ2-7; TRBD1 matches at 9 bases. CDR1 SGHRS and CDR2 YFSETQ come from the germline V gene. V was pared by 2 bases and J by 3 bases, with 21 bases of the junction left unmatched. The CDR3 has 20 residues. In nucleotides, the CDR3 is TGCGCCAGCAGCTTTATCACGAGAGCTCCCCGGGACAGGGAATTCTACGAGCAGTACTTC. It specifies CASSFITRAPRDREFYEQYF.

The rearrangement links TRBV7-9 to TRBJ2-3; weak D call: TRBD1 (5 bases). Per the germline V gene, CDR1 is SEHNR and CDR2 is FQNEAQ (reference sequence). The CDR3 is 14 residues long. V was shortened by 5 bases and J by 0 bases, with 9 bases between the two germline ends. CDR3 in DNA: TGTGCCAGCAGCCGCACAGGTAGCACAGATACGCAGTATTTT. Translation: CASSRTGSTDTQYF.

In nucleotides, the CDR3 is TGTGCCAGCAGCGGCTATCAGACAGGCCAAGTTAAATATGGCTACACCTTC. Its translation is CASSGYQTGQVKYGYTF. This rearrangement joins TRBV9 to TRBJ1-2; a possible D gene is TRBD1 (6 bases). From germline, CDR1 is SGDLS and CDR2 YYNGEE. CDR3 length: 17 residues. Trimming stripped 3 bases from V and 5 bases from J, with 23 bases between.

CDR3 region: CASSHTPGTEAFF. CDR3 coding DNA: TGTGCCAGCAGCCATACCCCGGGAACTGAAGCTTTCTTT. The chain uses TRBV6-5 and TRBJ1-1; D remains ambiguous. Per the germline V gene, CDR1 is MNHEY and CDR2 is SVGAGI. The CDR3 runs 13 residues. V lost 6 bases, J lost 5 bases, and 13 bases lay in between.

The rearrangement joins TRBV11-2 to TRBJ2-1; the match to TRBD2 covers 9 bases. Germline CDR1 and CDR2: SGHAT and FQNNGV. This CDR3 spans 15 amino acids. V was clipped by 5 bases and J by 3 bases; unmatched bases: 5. The CDR3 DNA follows: TGTGCCAGCAGCCAACGGACTAGCGACTACAATGAGCAGTTCTTC. Its protein product is CASSQRTSDYNEQFF. Full variable domain (missing parts from reference TRBV11-2 and TRBJ2-1): EAGVAQSPRYKIIEKRQSVAFWCNPISGHATLYWYQQILGQGPKLLIQFQNNGVVDDSQLPKDRFSAERLKGVDSTLKIQPAKLEDSAVYLCASSQRTSDYNEQFFGPGTRLTVL.

This clone was recorded only once. The same CDR3 can be traced to other DNA sequences in this sample. V and J are TRBV9 and TRBJ2-3; 7 nucleotides line up with TRBD2. After removal of 0 bases from V and 6 bases from J, the junction contained 4 bases not matched to a gene. Per germline, CDR1 SGDLS and CDR2 YYNGEE. The CDR3 totals 14 residues. The CDR3 sequence: CASSVGGAGDTQYF. Here the CDR3 DNA reads TGTGCCAGCAGCGTAGGGGGAGCGGGGGATACGCAGTATTTT.

The chain joins TRBV13 to TRBJ2-7; possible D gene TRBD2, 5 bases. Germline CDR1 reads PRHDT; CDR2 reads FYEKMQ (reference sequence). This CDR3 region has 11 residues. Trimming pared 3 bases from V and 5 bases from J, leaving 5 bases between. This CDR3 is CASSFGNEQYF. The CDR3 bases are TGTGCCAGCAGCTTCGGGAACGAGCAGTACTTC.

The genes are TRBV6-5 and TRBJ2-7, with a possible D match to TRBD1 (5 bases). CDR1 and CDR2 from the germline V gene are MNHEY and SVGAGI. Trimming took 8 bases from V and 3 from J, leaving 14 bases between them. The CDR3 is 13 residues long. CDR3 amino acids: CASGRALNYEQYF. The CDR3 coding sequence is TGTGCCAGCGGCAGGGCCCTGAACTACGAGCAGTACTTC.

This chain uses TRBV19 with TRBJ2-1, with D perhaps TRBD2 (6 bases). CDR1 is LNHDA and CDR2 is SQIVND in the germline V gene (reference sequence). The V end was cut by 0 bases, the J end by 2 bases, with 11 bases between. The CDR3 length is 16 residues. CDR3 protein: CASSIDRAGTYNEQFF. The CDR3 DNA sequence: TGTGCCAGTAGTATAGATCGAGCGGGTACCTACAATGAGCAGTTCTTC.

This sequence joins TRBV5-6 and TRBJ2-7; 7 nucleotides match TRBD2. CDR1 SGHDT and CDR2 YYEEEE come from the germline V gene. The junction had 7 bases not matched to a gene; V was cut back by 4 bases and J by 6 bases. The CDR3 spans 13 residues. CDR3 protein: CASSKGTIGEQYF. The CDR3 region has the DNA TGTGCCAGCAGCAAGGGGACTATAGGCGAGCAGTACTTC.

This clone appeared a single time. The V call is TRBV29-1, the J call TRBJ2-5; 8 bases align to TRBD1. V shed 4 bases and J 2 bases; nucleotides not matched to a gene: 3. Germline-derived CDR1 and CDR2 are SQVTM and ANQGSEA. The CDR3 totals 13 residues. The CDR3 sequence: CSVAGGGQETQYF. DNA of the CDR3: TGCAGCGTTGCAGGGGGCGGGCAAGAGACCCAGTACTTC.

This chain links TRBV21-1 with TRBJ2-7; the D call of TRBD1 is as the table states it, not checked on the DNA. TRBV21-1 is annotated as a pseudogene. The CDR3 has 16 amino acids. The CDR3 DNA is TGTGCCAGCAGCAAATCTCATGGGCCGGACTCCTACGAGCAGTACTTC. It translates to CASSKSHGPDSYEQYF.

DNA for the CDR3: TGTGCCAGCAGCGCAAAGGACTGGTCTGGGGCCAACGTCCTGACTTTC. Protein sequence: CASSAKDWSGANVLTF. The V gene is TRBV28, the J gene TRBJ2-6; possibly TRBD2 for D (5 bases). The ends were cut back, 6 bases at V and 1 base at J, with 13 bases in the middle. The CDR3 loop spans 16 amino acids. CDR1 is MDHEN and CDR2 is SYDVKM in the germline V gene.

The table lists this clone with a few counts. This chain connects TRBV4-1 to TRBJ2-1; unclear D gene. The germline gives CDR1 MGHRA, CDR2 YSYEKL. V gave up 4 bases and J gave up 9 bases, with 16 bases separating them. The CDR3 contains 14 residues. CDR3 DNA: TGCGCCAGCAGCCCCTTAGTGAGGAGCGCTGAGCAGTTCTTC. This sequence encodes CASSPLVRSAEQFF.

This clone showed up just once. The chain links TRBV28 to TRBJ2-3, with 12 nucleotides matching TRBD2. After removal of 3 bases from V and 1 base from J, the junction contained 14 bases not matched to a gene. The CDR3 spans 20 residues. Germline V lookup: CDR1 MDHEN, CDR2 SYDVKM. The CDR3 DNA reads as TGTGCCAGCAGTTTTGCAAAGGGGCTAGCGGGAGGGTGGGGCACAGATACGCAGTATTTT. Its translation is CASSFAKGLAGGWGTDTQYF. The full variable domain, in which reference TRBV28 and TRBJ2-3 provide the parts outside the CDR3, is DVKVTQSSRYLVKRTGEKVFLECVQDMDHENMFWYRQDPGLGLRLIYFSYDVKMKEKGDIPEGYSVSREKKERFSLILESASTNQTSMYLCASSFAKGLAGGWGTDTQYFGPGTRLTVL.

The chain combines TRBV9 with TRBJ1-1; TRBD1 matches 8 bases. The CDR3 length is 13 residues. Germline V gene lookup returns CDR1 SGDLS and CDR2 YYNGEE. J lost 5 bases, V lost 4 bases, and 4 bases had no gene match. CDR3 DNA: TGTGCCAGCAGCCCGTGGACAGGGACTGAAGCTTTCTTT. Amino acids: CASSPWTGTEAFF. The entire variable domain, with the rest obtained from reference TRBV9 and TRBJ1-1, is as follows: DSGVTQTPKHLITATGQRVTLRCSPRSGDLSVYWYQQSLDQGLQFLIQYYNGEERAKGNILERFSAQQFPDLHSELNLSSLELGDSALYFCASSPWTGTEAFFGQGTRLTVV.

Regarding this clone: This may stem from a read error, because a much larger clone lies one nucleotide away. The rearrangement uses TRBV30 and TRBJ1-1; D gene uncertain. This CDR3 has 12 amino acids. Germline loops: CDR1 GTSNPN, CDR2 SVGIG (reference sequence). The ends were cut back, 1 base at V and 0 bases at J, with 3 bases in the middle. CDR3 protein: CAWSEVNTEAFF. The CDR3 nucleotides are TGTGCCTGGAGTGAGGTGAACACTGAAGCTTTCTTT. The full variable domain, rest sourced from reference TRBV30 and TRBJ1-1, is SQTIHQWPATLVQPVGSPLSLECTVEGTSNPNLYWYRQAAGRGLQLLFYSVGIGQISSEVPQNLSASRPQDRQFILSSKKLLLSDSGFYLCAWSEVNTEAFFGQGTRLTVV.

This chain uses TRBV7-2 with TRBJ2-3; tentatively, D is TRBD1 (6 bases). V was pared by 5 bases and J by 4 bases, with 22 bases between. Germline-derived CDR1 and CDR2 are SGHTA and FQGNSA. This CDR3 comprises 17 residues. The CDR3 sequence: CASSQSRTALGADTQYF. As DNA, the CDR3 is TGTGCCAGCAGCCAGAGCCGGACAGCCCTGGGGGCAGATACGCAGTATTTT.

The chain is built from TRBV28 and TRBJ2-7; 10 nucleotides line up with TRBD1. This CDR3 region has 18 residues. V lost 2 bases, J lost 3 bases, and 13 bases stayed unmatched. Germline assignment: CDR1 MDHEN and CDR2 SYDVKM. CDR3 region: CASSLANKPGQGFYEQYF. In nucleotides, the CDR3 is TGTGCCAGCAGTTTAGCAAATAAACCGGGACAGGGGTTCTACGAGCAGTACTTC.

This clone has a single count. The chain combines TRBV7-8 with TRBJ2-1, with D perhaps matching TRBD2 (6 bases). Trimming took 2 bases from V and 4 from J, leaving 18 bases between them. From germline, CDR1 is SGHVS and CDR2 FQNEAQ. This CDR3 spans 17 amino acids. Written as DNA, the CDR3 is TGTGCCAGCAGCTTATATTCGTGGACTACTATATACAATGAGCAGTTCTTC. Its protein is CASSLYSWTTIYNEQFF.

V is TRBV7-8 and J is TRBJ2-2, with a tentative D call TRBD2 (5 bases). There are 18 residues in the CDR3. The ends were cut back, 5 bases at V and 2 bases at J, with 21 bases in the middle. The germline V gene has CDR1 SGHVS and CDR2 FQNEAQ. The CDR3 DNA sequence: TGTGCCAGCAGCCTTAATGTCCCGACGGGATCAAACACCGGGGAGCTGTTTTTT. Translating it yields CASSLNVPTGSNTGELFF.